This passage covers 27 T cell receptor beta chains from one sample sequenced in a study of cytomegalovirus exposure and HLA in healthy donors. Both 60 Vbeta primers and 13 Jbeta primers went into the PCR. Profiled with immunoSEQ multiplex PCR; TCRdb holds only in-frame clones, not every one. The sample yields roughly 100,000 clones, just under 70% seen once. What was sequenced was PBMCs. The receptors stem from a woman in her forties or fifties in good health and CMV-seropositive.

This clone was found once. The gene calls are TRBV19 and TRBJ2-7; the D gene is possibly TRBD2 (6 bases). Germline V gives CDR1 LNHDA, CDR2 SQIVND (reference sequence). This CDR3 comprises 14 residues. V lost 4 bases to trimming and J lost 4 bases, with 14 bases between them. The CDR3: CASSSGQGGYEQYF. The CDR3 DNA follows: TGTGCCAGTAGTAGTGGCCAGGGAGGTTACGAGCAGTACTTC.

The CDR3 DNA reads TGTGCCAGCAGGGCGACAGGGGGCAATCAGCCCCAGCATTTT. Its protein is CASRATGGNQPQHF. V is TRBV28 and J is TRBJ1-5; 8 bases are a match to TRBD1. CDR3 length: 14 amino acids. The germline gives CDR1 MDHEN, CDR2 SYDVKM. V lost 6 bases, J lost 2 bases, and 3 bases stayed unmatched.

This clone was seen a handful of times. The chain employs TRBV5-1 and TRBJ2-2; D may be TRBD1 (7 bases). Germline V CDR1 and CDR2: SGHRS, YFSETQ. The length of the CDR3 is 15 residues. V lost 5 bases to trimming and J lost 1 base, with 12 bases between them. The CDR3 region has the DNA TGCGCCAGCAGTCCAGGGGGGAAGAACACCGGGGAGCTGTTTTTT. Translation: CASSPGGKNTGELFF.

The chain recombines TRBV10-3 with TRBJ2-1, with 7 nucleotides matching TRBD2. The CDR3 has 14 residues. V was clipped by 6 bases and J by 8 bases; unmatched bases: 10. Germline V gene lookup returns CDR1 ENHRY and CDR2 SYGVKD. The CDR3 coding sequence is TGTGCCATCAGGGGGGGTGGGGAGGGCGATGAGCAGTTCTTC. This sequence encodes CAIRGGGEGDEQFF.

This clone was observed a handful of times. The chain couples TRBV28 to TRBJ2-7; D gene ambiguous. V was shortened by 6 bases and J by 5 bases, with 8 bases between the two germline ends. This CDR3 has 11 amino acids. Germline loops: CDR1 MDHEN, CDR2 SYDVKM. The CDR3 loop reads CASSPHNEQYF. DNA of the CDR3: TGTGCCAGCAGCCCCCACAACGAGCAGTACTTC.

CDR3 sequence: CASGKVSEPQHF. The CDR3 coding sequence is TGTGCCAGCGGTAAAGTCAGCGAGCCCCAGCATTTT. The V gene is TRBV6-6, the J gene TRBJ1-5; D uncertain. Trimming shortened V by 8 bases and J by 8 bases, and 13 bases separated the two germline ends. This CDR3 has 12 residues. The germline CDR1 and CDR2 sequences are MNHNY and SVGAGI (reference sequence).

The V gene is TRBV2, the J gene TRBJ1-5, with 7 positions matching TRBD1. The CDR3 contains 15 residues. The germline gives CDR1 SNHLY, CDR2 FYNNEI. The V gene end was trimmed by 4 bases and the J gene end by 3 bases; junction bases not matched to a gene: 6. Here the CDR3 DNA reads TGTGCCAGCAGTGGTAACAGGGGTAACAATCAGCCCCAGCATTTT. As protein: CASSGNRGNNQPQHF.

V gene TRBV5-1 combines with J gene TRBJ2-1; 7 bases match TRBD2. CDR1 and CDR2 (germline): SGHRS, YFSETQ. The CDR3 covers 16 residues. Unmatched junction bases numbered 7, after V lost 1 base and J lost 3 bases. DNA for the CDR3: TGCGCCAGCAGCTTGTGGGCGGGAGAGCTCTACAATGAGCAGTTCTTC. Amino acids: CASSLWAGELYNEQFF.

The table lists this clone with a few counts. The chain carries TRBV5-4 and TRBJ2-5, with 7 positions matching TRBD2. Germline loops: CDR1 SGHNT, CDR2 YYREEE (reference sequence). This CDR3 region has 14 residues. Unmatched junction bases numbered 6, after V lost 2 bases and J lost 5 bases. CDR3 DNA sequence: TGTGCCAGCAGCTTAAGACTAGCCTCGGAGACCCAGTACTTC. It specifies CASSLRLASETQYF. The variable domain in full, completed from reference TRBV5-4 and TRBJ2-5, reads ETGVTQSPTHLIKTRGQQVTLRCSSQSGHNTVSWYQQALGQGPQFIFQYYREEENGRGNFPPRFSGLQFPNYSSELNVNALELDDSALYLCASSLRLASETQYFGPGTRLLVL.

This chain connects TRBV14 to TRBJ2-5, with TRBD2 matching 10 bases. The V gene end was trimmed by 4 bases and the J gene end by 3 bases; junction bases not matched to a gene: 2. The CDR3 sequence is 14 residues long. Germline V gene lookup returns CDR1 SGHDN and CDR2 FVKESK. This chain's CDR3 is CASSRGLAEETQYF. CDR3 bases: TGTGCCAGCAGCCGAGGACTAGCGGAAGAGACCCAGTACTTC.

This clone is a singleton in its sample. This chain connects TRBV14 to TRBJ2-6; 8 bases line up with TRBD1. V lost 0 bases and J lost 0; bases outside the gene matches: 13. Germline CDR1 SGHDN, CDR2 FVKESK. The CDR3 totals 21 residues. In nucleotides, the CDR3 is TGTGCCAGCAGCCAAGAAAATCAGAGACAGGGGCTGATCTCTGGGGCCAACGTCCTGACTTTC. Protein product: CASSQENQRQGLISGANVLTF.

The chain is built from TRBV19 and TRBJ2-7, with 10 nucleotides matching TRBD1. This CDR3 has 14 residues. Germline CDR1 is LNHDA and CDR2 is SQIVND (reference sequence). V was clipped by 4 bases and J by 6 bases; unmatched bases: 6. Here the CDR3 DNA reads TGTGCCAGTAGTACCATGACAGGGGGCCCCGAGCAGTACTTC. It yields the protein CASSTMTGGPEQYF.

The chain has TRBV28 and TRBJ1-4, with 7 positions matching TRBD1. After removal of 8 bases from V and 8 bases from J, the junction contained 11 bases not matched to a gene. CDR3 length: 14 amino acids. Per germline, CDR1 MDHEN and CDR2 SYDVKM. The CDR3 sequence: CASGRQGNEEKLFF. The CDR3 DNA is TGTGCCAGCGGGCGACAGGGAAACGAGGAAAAACTGTTTTTT.

The table lists this clone with a few counts. V usage is TRBV2 and J usage is TRBJ2-7; no firm D call. Looked up from germline, CDR1 is SNHLY and CDR2 is FYNNEI. This CDR3 has 13 residues. The germline V and J ends were trimmed by 0 bases and 6 bases, with 9 bases remaining between them. CDR3 sequence (DNA): TGTGCCAGCAGTGAAGCTGGCTCCCCCGAGCAGTACTTC. This encodes CASSEAGSPEQYF.

This clone was seen a few times. The chain couples TRBV4-1 to TRBJ2-1, with D possibly being TRBD1 (8 bases). The ends were cut back, 0 bases at V and 6 bases at J, with 21 bases in the middle. Per the germline V gene, CDR1 is MGHRA and CDR2 is YSYEKL. The CDR3 runs 18 residues. The CDR3 coding sequence is TGCGCCAGCAGCCAAGATCCCCAGGGGGCGGGAGAAGGCAATGAGCAGTTCTTC. This gives the protein CASSQDPQGAGEGNEQFF.

The sample holds a few counts of this clone. The V call is TRBV6-4, the J call TRBJ2-1; 13 bases align to TRBD2. The CDR3 has 17 amino acids. The ends lost 0 bases at V and 4 bases at J; junction bases unmatched: 3. Germline V gene data show CDR1 as MRHNA and CDR2 as SNTAGT. This chain's CDR3 is CASSDSETSGRYNEQFF. CDR3 bases: TGTGCCAGCAGTGACTCTGAGACTAGCGGGAGGTACAATGAGCAGTTCTTC.

The chain has TRBV6-5 and TRBJ2-2; the match to TRBD1 covers 7 bases. In germline, CDR1 is MNHEY, CDR2 SVGAGI. The CDR3 consists of 14 residues. J was trimmed by 7 bases and V by 6 bases; bases with no gene match: 8. Here the CDR3 DNA reads TGTGCCAGCAGCCGCGCCGACAGGGACGGGGAGCTGTTTTTT. It encodes CASSRADRDGELFF.

This sequence joins TRBV11-2 and TRBJ2-5; 8 positions agree with TRBD2. Germline assignment: CDR1 SGHAT and CDR2 FQNNGV. V was pared by 1 base and J by 7 bases, with 11 bases of the junction left unmatched. The CDR3 length is 16 residues. The chain's CDR3 is CASSLGGSGGGGTQYF. The CDR3 DNA is TGTGCCAGCAGCTTAGGAGGGAGCGGGGGAGGAGGGACCCAGTACTTC.

CDR3 residues: CASSLTRRSDTQYF. CDR3 in DNA: TGTGCCAGCAGCTTAACCCGGAGGTCAGATACGCAGTATTTT. V is TRBV7-3 and J is TRBJ2-3, with a weak D call TRBD2 (5 bases). The CDR3 has 14 amino acids. Germline values: CDR1 SGHTA, CDR2 FQGTGA. V was pared by 0 bases and J by 4 bases, with 8 bases between.

This clone was seen only a few times. A junction end diverges from the germline sequence, so it may reflect a read error. CDR3 amino acids: CAWRPQGTSGSYDF. CDR3 DNA: TGTGCCTGGAGACCCCAAGGGACTAGCGGGAGTTATGACTTC. The chain carries TRBV30 and TRBJ2-7, with 14 bases matching TRBD2. The CDR3 covers 14 residues. In germline, CDR1 is GTSNPN, CDR2 SVGIG (reference sequence). Based on the CDR3 plus reference TRBV30 and TRBJ2-7, the full variable domain is SQTIHQWPATLVQPVGSPLSLECTVEGTSNPNLYWYRQAAGRGLQLLFYSVGIGQISSEVPQNLSASRPQDRQFILSSKKLLLSDSGFYLCAWRPQGTSGSYDFGPGTRLTVT.

The chain combines TRBV11-2 with TRBJ2-3; D uncertain. V gave up 4 bases and J gave up 2 bases, with 10 bases separating them. The CDR3 is made up of 14 amino acids. Germline CDR1 reads SGHAT; CDR2 reads FQNNGV. CDR3 in DNA: TGTGCCAGCAGCTCCCTCTCCCCCACAGATACGCAGTATTTT. Amino acid sequence: CASSSLSPTDTQYF.

This chain connects TRBV5-1 to TRBJ2-1, with D perhaps TRBD1 (6 bases). Germline-derived CDR1 and CDR2 are SGHRS and YFSETQ. The CDR3 consists of 15 residues. Trimming took 0 bases from V and 10 from J, leaving 17 bases between them. CDR3: CASSLEDGFQGEQFF. The CDR3 DNA sequence: TGCGCCAGCAGCTTGGAAGACGGTTTCCAGGGGGAGCAGTTCTTC.

This sequence joins TRBV11-3 and TRBJ2-3, with TRBD2 matching 14 bases. V lost 5 bases to trimming and J lost 4 bases; unmatched junction nucleotides: 5. The CDR3 is 16 residues long. Germline assignment: CDR1 SGHNT and CDR2 YENEEA. CDR3 sequence (DNA): TGTGCCAGCAGCGATAGACTAGCGGGAGGGCCAGATACGCAGTATTTT. This encodes CASSDRLAGGPDTQYF.

The rearrangement uses TRBV7-2 and TRBJ1-2; no firm D call. Germline CDR1 SGHTA, CDR2 FQGNSA. Trimming pared 2 bases from V and 8 bases from J, leaving 9 bases between. This CDR3 is built from 12 residues. CDR3 loop: CASSLWSVGYTF. The CDR3 region has the DNA TGTGCCAGCAGCTTATGGAGCGTAGGCTACACCTTC.

The genes are TRBV7-9 and TRBJ1-4; D gene unclear. The germline V gene encodes CDR1 SEHNR and CDR2 FQNEAQ (reference sequence). The CDR3 extends over 14 amino acids. The V gene lost 6 bases and the J gene lost 5 bases, with 13 bases spanning the gap. The CDR3 loop is CASSPLGGNEKLFF. CDR3 DNA: TGTGCCAGCAGTCCCCTGGGAGGGAATGAAAAACTGTTTTTT.

The CDR3 sequence: CASSDSGGPSGNTIYF. CDR3 bases: TGCGCCAGCAGTGACAGTGGAGGACCCTCTGGAAACACCATATATTTT. V usage is TRBV10-2 and J usage is TRBJ1-3; D remains unclear. In germline, CDR1 is WSHSY, CDR2 SAAADI. V shed 3 bases and J shed 0 bases, with 12 bases lying between them. This CDR3 contains 16 residues.

The chain recombines TRBV5-5 with TRBJ2-3; 13 nucleotides line up with TRBD2. J gave up 2 bases and V 2 bases, and 14 bases lay outside the gene matches. The CDR3 is made up of 20 amino acids. The germline V gene has CDR1 SGHKS and CDR2 YYEKEE (reference sequence). Here the CDR3 DNA reads TGTGCCAGCAGCTTCGAGGGACTAGCGGGACTCTCCTCACACACAGATACGCAGTATTTT. Encoded protein: CASSFEGLAGLSSHTDTQYF.